These T cell receptor beta chains were read from a single sample in a study of OX40 agonist ivuxolimab in advanced cancers. Produced via immunoSEQ multiplex PCR; TCRdb's table is partial and in-frame only. Among fewer than 60,000 clones, 80% to 95% were seen once, and the ten largest hold 10% to 15%. Specimen: CD4+ or CD8+ T cells sorted from blood, collected in a trial of the OX40 agonist ivuxolimab. The receptors derive from an adult with an advanced solid tumor such as melanoma, head and neck, liver or kidney cancer. The CDR3 runs from the conserved cysteine through the conserved F or W. The order of the fields is J gene, CDR3 length, D gene, V gene, clone size, CDR3 protein, CDR3 DNA. D genes are given only for firm matches. A row's size may be missing; if present it is once, few, many or a size class.

J: TRBJ2-5; length: 16; D: .; V: TRBV5-6; size: .; CDR3: CASSFYLGGYQETQYF; DNA: TGTGCCAGCAGCTTTTATTTAGGCGGGTACCAAGAGACCCAGTACTTC
J: TRBJ2-7; length: 13; D: .; V: TRBV2; size: few; CDR3: CASSEATRGEQYF; DNA: TGTGCCAGCAGTGAAGCTACAAGGGGCGAGCAGTACTTC
J: TRBJ1-2; length: 14; D: .; V: TRBV6-5; size: once; CDR3: CASSPHMVNYGYTF; DNA: TGTGCCAGCAGCCCTCACATGGTGAACTATGGCTACACCTTC
J: TRBJ2-7; length: 16; D: .; V: TRBV10-3; size: .; CDR3: CAISTARRSDSGEQYF; DNA: TGTGCCATCAGTACAGCCCGAAGGTCTGACAGCGGCGAGCAGTACTTC
J: TRBJ2-1; length: 13; D: .; V: TRBV18; size: .; CDR3: CASSPPGKNEQFF; DNA: TGTGCCAGCTCACCCCCGGGAAAGAATGAGCAGTTCTTC
J: TRBJ1-3; length: 15; D: .; V: TRBV7-6; size: .; CDR3: CASSLDGNSGNTIYF; DNA: TGTGCCAGCAGCTTGGACGGGAACTCTGGAAACACCATATATTTT
J: TRBJ2-7; length: 15; D: .; V: TRBV25-1; size: .; CDR3: CASSARAFRMDEQYF; DNA: TGTGCCAGCAGTGCCCGGGCCTTCAGGATGGACGAGCAGTACTTC
J: TRBJ1-5; length: 14; D: .; V: TRBV18; size: few; CDR3: CASSPIDSYQPQHF; DNA: TGTGCCAGCTCACCAATTGACAGTTATCAGCCCCAGCATTTT
J: TRBJ2-1; length: 15; D: .; V: TRBV2; size: .; CDR3: CASMGAGFSYNEQFF; DNA: TGTGCCAGCATGGGGGCGGGATTTTCCTACAATGAGCAGTTCTTC
J: TRBJ2-2; length: 16; D: TRBD1; V: TRBV9; size: .; CDR3: CASSTTGARDTGELFF; DNA: TGTGCCAGCTCTACTACAGGGGCGCGGGACACCGGGGAGCTGTTTTTT
J: TRBJ2-7; length: 13; D: .; V: TRBV27; size: .; CDR3: CASSLWPTYEQYF; DNA: TGTGCCAGCAGTTTATGGCCAACCTACGAGCAGTACTTC
J: TRBJ2-7; length: 13; D: TRBD1; V: TRBV29-1; size: .; CDR3: CSVEGQGLHEQYF; DNA: TGCAGCGTTGAAGGACAGGGTCTCCACGAGCAGTACTTC
J: TRBJ2-5; length: 11; D: .; V: TRBV6-6; size: .; CDR3: CASKVGGTQYF; DNA: TGTGCCAGCAAGGTCGGAGGGACCCAGTACTTC
J: TRBJ2-2; length: 12; D: .; V: TRBV6-5; size: .; CDR3: CASMKGSGELFF; DNA: TGTGCCAGCATGAAGGGGTCCGGGGAGCTGTTTTTT
J: TRBJ1-5; length: 15; D: TRBD1; V: TRBV18; size: .; CDR3: CASSSQGGGNQPQHF; DNA: TGTGCCAGCTCCTCGCAGGGGGGGGGCAATCAGCCCCAGCATTTT
J: TRBJ1-2; length: 15; D: TRBD1; V: TRBV4-2; size: .; CDR3: CASSQALDRAHGYTF; DNA: TGTGCCAGCAGCCAAGCATTGGACAGGGCCCATGGCTACACCTTC
J: TRBJ2-1; length: 15; D: .; V: TRBV7-6; size: .; CDR3: CASSLERQGGDEQFF; DNA: TGTGCCAGCAGCTTAGAGCGACAGGGCGGGGATGAGCAGTTCTTC
J: TRBJ2-3; length: 16; D: TRBD2; V: TRBV9; size: .; CDR3: CASSVEAGVSTDTQYF; DNA: TGTGCCAGCAGCGTAGAAGCGGGAGTGAGCACAGATACGCAGTATTTT
J: TRBJ1-2; length: 13; D: .; V: TRBV6-6; size: .; CDR3: CASGALGPYGYTF; DNA: TGTGCCAGCGGAGCCCTAGGTCCCTATGGCTACACCTTC
J: TRBJ2-7; length: 9; D: .; V: TRBV5-1; size: .; CDR3: CASSYEQYF; DNA: TGCGCCAGCAGCTACGAGCAGTACTTC
J: TRBJ2-7; length: 14; D: .; V: TRBV7-3; size: once; CDR3: CASSFTGDSYEQYF; DNA: TGTGCCAGCAGCTTTACAGGAGACAGCTACGAGCAGTACTTC
J: TRBJ2-2; length: 15; D: .; V: TRBV18; size: .; CDR3: CASSPTAANTGELFF; DNA: TGTGCCAGCTCACCCACAGCTGCGAACACCGGGGAGCTGTTTTTT
J: TRBJ2-5; length: 15; D: TRBD2; V: TRBV4-2; size: .; CDR3: CASSRGTSGWETQYF; DNA: TGTGCCAGCAGCCGGGGAACTAGCGGGTGGGAGACCCAGTACTTC
J: TRBJ2-2; length: 14; D: .; V: TRBV9; size: .; CDR3: CASSVVANTGELFF; DNA: TGTGCCAGCAGCGTAGTAGCGAACACCGGGGAGCTGTTTTTT
J: TRBJ2-1; length: 19; D: TRBD2; V: TRBV7-9; size: .; CDR3: CASSLWGRVAGVSYNEQFF; DNA: TGTGCCAGCAGCTTGTGGGGGCGGGTAGCGGGAGTCTCCTACAATGAGCAGTTCTTC
J: TRBJ2-3; length: 13; D: .; V: TRBV6-5; size: .; CDR3: CASSYVVGDTQYF; DNA: TGTGCCAGCAGTTACGTGGTTGGGGATACGCAGTATTTT
J: TRBJ1-6; length: 15; D: TRBD1; V: TRBV6-1; size: .; CDR3: CASSETDRGPSPLHF; DNA: TGTGCCAGCAGTGAGACGGACAGGGGGCCTTCACCCCTCCACTTT
J: TRBJ2-1; length: 15; D: .; V: TRBV5-1; size: .; CDR3: CASSLQYSSYNEQFF; DNA: TGCGCCAGCAGCTTGCAGTACAGCTCCTACAATGAGCAGTTCTTC
J: TRBJ1-4; length: 15; D: TRBD1; V: TRBV28; size: .; CDR3: CASSSSGQGNEKLFF; DNA: TGTGCCAGCAGTTCCTCGGGACAGGGTAATGAAAAACTGTTTTTT
J: TRBJ1-6; length: 17; D: TRBD1; V: TRBV5-1; size: .; CDR3: CASSRSQGLPYNSPLHF; DNA: TGCGCCAGCAGCCGTTCACAGGGGCTTCCCTATAATTCACCCCTCCACTTT
J: TRBJ1-3; length: 15; D: TRBD1; V: TRBV11-1; size: .; CDR3: CASSLSGTGGNTIYF; DNA: TGTGCCAGCAGCTTAAGTGGGACAGGAGGAAACACCATATATTTT
J: TRBJ2-2; length: 15; D: TRBD1; V: TRBV6-1; size: .; CDR3: CASIPGQGGTGELFF; DNA: TGTGCCAGCATCCCGGGACAGGGGGGTACCGGGGAGCTGTTTTTT
J: TRBJ2-2; length: 17; D: .; V: TRBV27; size: .; CDR3: CASSLSSVAWYTGELFF; DNA: TGTGCCAGCAGTTTATCGTCGGTAGCATGGTACACCGGGGAGCTGTTTTTT
J: TRBJ1-1; length: 14; D: TRBD1; V: TRBV6-1; size: .; CDR3: CASSRQGTNTEAFF; DNA: TGTGCCAGCAGTCGACAGGGGACGAACACTGAAGCTTTCTTT
J: TRBJ1-2; length: 13; D: TRBD1; V: TRBV6-6; size: .; CDR3: CASSVTGIYGYTF; DNA: TGTGCCAGCAGCGTGACAGGGATCTATGGCTACACCTTC
J: TRBJ1-4; length: 15; D: TRBD1; V: TRBV7-7; size: .; CDR3: CASSPGTGPNEKLFF; DNA: TGTGCTAGCAGCCCAGGGACAGGGCCTAATGAAAAACTGTTTTTT
J: TRBJ2-3; length: 12; D: .; V: TRBV18; size: .; CDR3: CASLRDTDTQYF; DNA: TGTGCCAGCTTACGGGACACAGATACGCAGTATTTT
J: TRBJ2-5; length: 14; D: .; V: TRBV7-2; size: .; CDR3: CASSLYGGQETQYF; DNA: TGTGCCAGCAGCTTATATGGGGGGCAGGAGACCCAGTACTTC
J: TRBJ2-4; length: 18; D: .; V: TRBV4-2; size: .; CDR3: CASSPRYFGRTIKNIQYF; DNA: TGTGCCAGCAGCCCTAGGTATTTTGGGCGAACCATCAAAAACATTCAGTACTTC
J: TRBJ2-2; length: 17; D: TRBD2; V: TRBV2; size: .; CDR3: CASRDWTSGESTGELFF; DNA: TGTGCCAGCAGAGATTGGACTAGCGGGGAATCTACCGGGGAGCTGTTTTTT
J: TRBJ1-1; length: 16; D: .; V: TRBV28; size: .; CDR3: CASSFGGVEGNTEAFF; DNA: TGTGCCAGCAGTTTCGGGGGTGTGGAGGGGAACACTGAAGCTTTCTTT
J: TRBJ1-1; length: 14; D: TRBD1; V: TRBV6-5; size: .; CDR3: CASSTGARNTEAFF; DNA: TGTGCCAGCAGCACAGGGGCCAGGAACACTGAAGCTTTCTTT
J: TRBJ1-6; length: 15; D: TRBD1; V: TRBV7-9; size: few; CDR3: CASSPRTGLNSPLHF; DNA: TGTGCCAGCAGCCCCCGGACAGGCCTTAATTCACCCCTCCACTTT
J: TRBJ2-5; length: 16; D: TRBD2; V: TRBV28; size: .; CDR3: CASSHAGGPGQETQYF; DNA: TGTGCCAGCAGTCATGCGGGGGGGCCCGGGCAAGAGACCCAGTACTTC
J: TRBJ2-7; length: 15; D: TRBD1; V: TRBV7-9; size: .; CDR3: CASSKEGGLGGEQYF; DNA: TGTGCCAGCAGCAAAGAAGGGGGCTTAGGGGGCGAGCAGTACTTC
J: TRBJ1-4; length: 12; D: .; V: TRBV10-3; size: .; CDR3: CATRRANEKLFF; DNA: TGTGCCACGAGGAGGGCTAATGAAAAACTGTTTTTT
J: TRBJ1-4; length: 17; D: .; V: TRBV28; size: .; CDR3: CASSFPGRWLTNEKLFF; DNA: TGTGCCAGCAGTTTCCCGGGACGGTGGTTGACTAATGAAAAACTGTTTTTT
J: TRBJ2-1; length: 15; D: .; V: TRBV14; size: few; CDR3: CASSPQLVDEAEQFF; DNA: TGTGCCAGCAGCCCGCAACTAGTGGACGAGGCTGAGCAGTTCTTC
J: TRBJ2-7; length: 9; D: .; V: TRBV6-1; size: .; CDR3: CASSYEQYF; DNA: TGTGCCAGTAGCTACGAGCAGTACTTC
J: TRBJ2-1; length: 16; D: TRBD2; V: TRBV19; size: .; CDR3: CASSTRTSGYYNEQFF; DNA: TGTGCCAGTAGTACCCGGACTAGCGGATATTACAATGAGCAGTTCTTC
J: TRBJ2-1; length: 12; D: .; V: TRBV5-1; size: .; CDR3: CASSLGNGEQFF; DNA: TGCGCCAGCAGCTTGGGTAACGGTGAGCAGTTCTTC
J: TRBJ1-5; length: 17; D: .; V: TRBV18; size: .; CDR3: CASSPQDRHYSNQPQHF; DNA: TGTGCCAGCTCACCACAGGACAGACATTATAGCAATCAGCCCCAGCATTTT
J: TRBJ2-1; length: 13; D: TRBD2; V: TRBV19; size: .; CDR3: CASREGSYNEQFF; DNA: TGTGCCAGTCGGGAGGGATCCTACAATGAGCAGTTCTTC
J: TRBJ2-5; length: 17; D: TRBD2; V: TRBV28; size: .; CDR3: CASSLGLAGAGGETQYF; DNA: TGTGCCAGCAGTTTGGGTCTAGCGGGGGCCGGGGGAGAGACCCAGTACTTC
J: TRBJ1-5; length: 14; D: .; V: TRBV15; size: .; CDR3: CATSRDGSNQPQHF; DNA: TGTGCCACCAGCAGAGATGGGAGCAATCAGCCCCAGCATTTT